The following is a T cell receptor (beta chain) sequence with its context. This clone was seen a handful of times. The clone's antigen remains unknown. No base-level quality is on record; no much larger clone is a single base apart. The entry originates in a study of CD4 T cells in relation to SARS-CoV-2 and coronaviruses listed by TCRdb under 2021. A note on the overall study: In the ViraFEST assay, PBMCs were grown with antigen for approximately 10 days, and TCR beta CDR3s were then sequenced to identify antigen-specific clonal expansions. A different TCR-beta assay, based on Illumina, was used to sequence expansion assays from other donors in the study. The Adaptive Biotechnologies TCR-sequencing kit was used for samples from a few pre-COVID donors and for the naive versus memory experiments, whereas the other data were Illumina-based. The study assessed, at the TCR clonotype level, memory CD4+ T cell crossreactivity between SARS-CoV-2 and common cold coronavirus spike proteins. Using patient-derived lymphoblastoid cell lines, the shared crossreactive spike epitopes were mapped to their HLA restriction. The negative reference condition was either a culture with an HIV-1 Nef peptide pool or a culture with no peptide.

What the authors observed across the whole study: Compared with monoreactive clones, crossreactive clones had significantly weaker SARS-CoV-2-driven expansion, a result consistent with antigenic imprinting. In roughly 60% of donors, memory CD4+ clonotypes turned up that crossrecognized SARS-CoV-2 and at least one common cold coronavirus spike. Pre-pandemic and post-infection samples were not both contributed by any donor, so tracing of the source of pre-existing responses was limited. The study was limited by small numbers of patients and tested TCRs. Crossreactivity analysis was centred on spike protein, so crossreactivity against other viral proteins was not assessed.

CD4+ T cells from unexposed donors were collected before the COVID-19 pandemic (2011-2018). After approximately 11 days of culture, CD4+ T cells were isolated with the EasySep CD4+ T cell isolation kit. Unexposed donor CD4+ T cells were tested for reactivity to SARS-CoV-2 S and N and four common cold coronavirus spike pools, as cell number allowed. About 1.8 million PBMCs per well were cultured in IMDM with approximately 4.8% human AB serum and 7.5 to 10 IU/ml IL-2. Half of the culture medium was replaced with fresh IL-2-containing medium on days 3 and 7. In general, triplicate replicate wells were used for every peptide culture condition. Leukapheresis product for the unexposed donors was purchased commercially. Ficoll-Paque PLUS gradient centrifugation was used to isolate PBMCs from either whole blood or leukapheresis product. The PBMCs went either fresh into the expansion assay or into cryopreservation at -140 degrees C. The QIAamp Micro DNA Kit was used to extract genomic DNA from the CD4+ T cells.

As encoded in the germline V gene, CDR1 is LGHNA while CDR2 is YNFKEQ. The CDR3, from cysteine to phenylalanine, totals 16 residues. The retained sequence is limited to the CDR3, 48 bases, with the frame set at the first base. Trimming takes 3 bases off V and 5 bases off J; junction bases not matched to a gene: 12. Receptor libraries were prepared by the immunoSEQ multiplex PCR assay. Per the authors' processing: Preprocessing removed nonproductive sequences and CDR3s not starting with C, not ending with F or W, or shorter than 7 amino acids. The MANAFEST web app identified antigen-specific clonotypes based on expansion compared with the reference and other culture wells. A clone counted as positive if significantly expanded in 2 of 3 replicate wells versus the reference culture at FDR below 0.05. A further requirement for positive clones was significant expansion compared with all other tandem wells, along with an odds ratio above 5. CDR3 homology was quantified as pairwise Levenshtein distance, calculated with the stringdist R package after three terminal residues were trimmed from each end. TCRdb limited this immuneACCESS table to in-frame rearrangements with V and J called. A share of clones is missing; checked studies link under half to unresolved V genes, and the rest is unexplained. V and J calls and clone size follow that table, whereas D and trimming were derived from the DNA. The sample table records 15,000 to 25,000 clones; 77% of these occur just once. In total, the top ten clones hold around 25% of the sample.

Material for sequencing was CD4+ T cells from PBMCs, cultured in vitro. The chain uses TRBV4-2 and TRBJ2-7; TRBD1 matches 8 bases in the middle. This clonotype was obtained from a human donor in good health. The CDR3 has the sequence CASSQGDRGSIDEQYF. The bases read TGTGCCAGCAGCCAGGGTGACAGGGGTTCTATTGACGAGCAGTACTTC.